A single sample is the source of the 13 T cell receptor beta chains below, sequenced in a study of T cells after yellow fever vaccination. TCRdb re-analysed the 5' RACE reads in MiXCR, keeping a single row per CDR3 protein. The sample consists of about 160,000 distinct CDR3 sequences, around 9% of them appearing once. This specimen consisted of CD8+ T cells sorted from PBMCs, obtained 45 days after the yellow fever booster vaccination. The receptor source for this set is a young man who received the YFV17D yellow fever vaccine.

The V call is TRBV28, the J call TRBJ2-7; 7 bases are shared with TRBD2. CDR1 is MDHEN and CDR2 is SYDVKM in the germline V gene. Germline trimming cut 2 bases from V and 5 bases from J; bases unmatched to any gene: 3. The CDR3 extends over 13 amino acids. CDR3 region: CASSLGGGDEQYV. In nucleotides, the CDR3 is TGTGCCAGCAGTTTAGGCGGGGGAGACGAGCAGTACGTC.

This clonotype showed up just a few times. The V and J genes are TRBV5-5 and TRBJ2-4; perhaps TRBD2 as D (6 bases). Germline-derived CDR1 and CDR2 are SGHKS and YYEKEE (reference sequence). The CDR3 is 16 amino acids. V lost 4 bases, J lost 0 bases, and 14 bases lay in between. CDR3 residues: CASSLSRGLAKNIQYF. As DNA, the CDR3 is TGTGCCAGCAGCCTCTCGCGGGGTCTAGCCAAAAACATTCAGTACTTC.

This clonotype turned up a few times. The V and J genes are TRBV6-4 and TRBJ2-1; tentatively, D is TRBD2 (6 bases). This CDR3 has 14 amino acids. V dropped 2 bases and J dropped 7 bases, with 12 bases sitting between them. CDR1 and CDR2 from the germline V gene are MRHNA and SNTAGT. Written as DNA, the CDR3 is TGTGCCAGCAGTGACCGGAGGGGCGGGAATGAGCAGTTCTTC. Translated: CASSDRRGGNEQFF.

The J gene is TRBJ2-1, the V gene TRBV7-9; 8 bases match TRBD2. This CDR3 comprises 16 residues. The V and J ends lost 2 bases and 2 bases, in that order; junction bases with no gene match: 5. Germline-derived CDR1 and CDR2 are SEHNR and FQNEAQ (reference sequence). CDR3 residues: CASSLRPAGAYNEQFF. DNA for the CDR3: TGTGCCAGCAGCTTACGCCCAGCGGGGGCCTACAATGAGCAGTTCTTC.

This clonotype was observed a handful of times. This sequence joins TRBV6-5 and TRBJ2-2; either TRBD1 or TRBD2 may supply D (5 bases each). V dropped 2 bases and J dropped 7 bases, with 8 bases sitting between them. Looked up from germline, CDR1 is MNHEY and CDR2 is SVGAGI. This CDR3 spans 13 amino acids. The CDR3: CASSYRDGGELFF. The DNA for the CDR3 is TGTGCCAGCAGTTACAGGGACGGCGGGGAGCTGTTTTTT.

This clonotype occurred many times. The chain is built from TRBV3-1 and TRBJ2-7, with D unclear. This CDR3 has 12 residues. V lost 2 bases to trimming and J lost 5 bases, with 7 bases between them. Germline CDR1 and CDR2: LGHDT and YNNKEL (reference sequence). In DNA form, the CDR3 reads TGTGCCAGCAGCCAAAGAGGCGACGAGCAGTACTTC. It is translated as CASSQRGDEQYF.

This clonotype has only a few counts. CDR3 DNA: TGCAGCGCACACCTCCGGGACCGGGACTACGAGCAGTACTTC. Amino acid sequence: CSAHLRDRDYEQYF. This chain links TRBV29-1 with TRBJ2-7; either TRBD1 or TRBD2 may fit D (5 bases each). The germline CDR1 and CDR2 sequences are SQVTM and ANQGSEA. The CDR3 covers 14 residues. V was trimmed by 7 bases and J by 3 bases, leaving 19 bases between them.

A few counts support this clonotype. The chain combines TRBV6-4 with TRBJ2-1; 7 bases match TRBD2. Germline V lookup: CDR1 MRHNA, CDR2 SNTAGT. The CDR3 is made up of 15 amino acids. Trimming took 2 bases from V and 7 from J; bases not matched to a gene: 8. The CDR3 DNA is TGTGCCAGCAGTGACGGGGCGGGGGAGTCAAATGAGCAGTTCTTC. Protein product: CASSDGAGESNEQFF.

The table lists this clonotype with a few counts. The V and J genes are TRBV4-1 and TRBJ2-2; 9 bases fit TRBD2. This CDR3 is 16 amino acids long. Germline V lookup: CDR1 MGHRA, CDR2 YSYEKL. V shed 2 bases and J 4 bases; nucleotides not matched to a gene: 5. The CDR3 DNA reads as TGCGCCAGCAGCCAAAGAGCGGGGGGAGGCACCGGGGAGCTGTTTTTT. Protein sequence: CASSQRAGGGTGELFF.

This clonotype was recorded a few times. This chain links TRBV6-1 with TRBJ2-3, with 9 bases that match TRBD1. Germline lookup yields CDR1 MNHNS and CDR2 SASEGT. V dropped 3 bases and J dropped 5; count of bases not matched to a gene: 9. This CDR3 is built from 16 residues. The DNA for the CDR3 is TGTGCCAGCAGTGACCCGTTGACAGGGGGTTTAGATACGCAGTATTTT. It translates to CASSDPLTGGLDTQYF.

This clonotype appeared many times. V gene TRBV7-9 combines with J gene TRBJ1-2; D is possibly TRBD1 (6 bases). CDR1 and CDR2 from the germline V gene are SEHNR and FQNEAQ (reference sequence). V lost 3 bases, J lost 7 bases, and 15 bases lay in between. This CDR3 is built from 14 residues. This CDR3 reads CASSLSGQPRGYTF. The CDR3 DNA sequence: TGTGCCAGCAGCTTGTCAGGACAGCCGCGTGGCTACACCTTC.

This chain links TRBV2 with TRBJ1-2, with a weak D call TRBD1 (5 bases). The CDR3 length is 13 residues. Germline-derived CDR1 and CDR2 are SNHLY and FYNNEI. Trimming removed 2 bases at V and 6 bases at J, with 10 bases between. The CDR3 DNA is TGTGCCAGCAGTGAAAGGCAGGGTCATGGCTACACCTTC. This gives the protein CASSERQGHGYTF.

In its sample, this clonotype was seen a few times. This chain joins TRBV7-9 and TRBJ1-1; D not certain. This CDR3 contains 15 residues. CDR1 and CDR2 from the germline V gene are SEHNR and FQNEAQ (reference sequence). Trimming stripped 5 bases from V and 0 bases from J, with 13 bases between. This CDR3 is CASSRRVDMNTEAFF. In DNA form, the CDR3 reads TGTGCCAGCAGCCGTAGGGTAGATATGAACACTGAAGCTTTCTTT. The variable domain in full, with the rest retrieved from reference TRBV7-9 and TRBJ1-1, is DTGVSQNPRHKITKRGQNVTFRCDPISEHNRLYWYRQTLGQGPEFLTYFQNEAQLEKSRLLSDRFSAERPKGSFSTLEIQRTEQGDSAMYLCASSRRVDMNTEAFFGQGTRLTVV.